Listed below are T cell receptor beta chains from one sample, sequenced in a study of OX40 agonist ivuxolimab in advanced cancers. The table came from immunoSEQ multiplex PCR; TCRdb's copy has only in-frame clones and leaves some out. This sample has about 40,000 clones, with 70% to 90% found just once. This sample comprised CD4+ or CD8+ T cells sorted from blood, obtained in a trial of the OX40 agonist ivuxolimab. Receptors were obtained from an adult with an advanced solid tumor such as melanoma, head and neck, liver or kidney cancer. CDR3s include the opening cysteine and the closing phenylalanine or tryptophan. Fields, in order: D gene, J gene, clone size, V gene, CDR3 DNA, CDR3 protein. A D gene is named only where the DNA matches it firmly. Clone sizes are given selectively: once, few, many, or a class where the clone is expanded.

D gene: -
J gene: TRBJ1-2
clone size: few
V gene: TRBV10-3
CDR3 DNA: TGTGCCATCAGTGAGTCGTCTCTGCAGGTATATGGCTACACCTTC
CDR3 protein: CAISESSLQVYGYTF

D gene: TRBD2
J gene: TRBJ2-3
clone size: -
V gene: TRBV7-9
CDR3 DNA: TGTGCCAGCAGCTCACCAGGGGAAGCGGGAGCAGATACGCAGTATTTT
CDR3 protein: CASSSPGEAGADTQYF

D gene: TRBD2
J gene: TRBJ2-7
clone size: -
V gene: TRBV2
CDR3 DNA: TGTGCCAGCAGGGGACTAGCGGGAGACGAGCAGTACTTC
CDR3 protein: CASRGLAGDEQYF

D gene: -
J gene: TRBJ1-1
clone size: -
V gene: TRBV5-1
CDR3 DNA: TGCGCCAGCAGCTTGTCTCCTGACATGAACACTGAAGCTTTCTTT
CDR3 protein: CASSLSPDMNTEAFF

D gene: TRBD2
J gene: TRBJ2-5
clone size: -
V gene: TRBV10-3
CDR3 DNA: TGTGCCATCAGTGTTCCGGGAGGGATCGAGACCCAGTACTTC
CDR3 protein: CAISVPGGIETQYF

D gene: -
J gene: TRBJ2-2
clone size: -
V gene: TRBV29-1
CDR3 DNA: TGCAGCGTTGTGTTGGGGAACACCGGGGAGCTGTTTTTT
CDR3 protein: CSVVLGNTGELFF

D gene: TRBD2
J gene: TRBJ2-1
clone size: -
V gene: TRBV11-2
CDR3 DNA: TGTGCCAGCAGCTTAGGGGGACTAGGAATTGTCATCTATGAGCAGTTCTTC
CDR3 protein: CASSLGGLGIVIYEQFF

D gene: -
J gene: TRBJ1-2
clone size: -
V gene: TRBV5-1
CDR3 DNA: TGCGCCAGCAGCTTGGCCGGACAGCCAGGCCCCTATGGCTACACCTTC
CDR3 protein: CASSLAGQPGPYGYTF

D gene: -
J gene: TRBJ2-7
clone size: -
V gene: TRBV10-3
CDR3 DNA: TGTGCCACCACCCCCGGTGGCGAGCAGTACTTC
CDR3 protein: CATTPGGEQYF

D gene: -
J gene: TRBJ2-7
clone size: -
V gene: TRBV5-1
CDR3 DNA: TGCGCCAGCAGCACCTATGGGGGTCACCCCCCCTACGAGCAGTACTTC
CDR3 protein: CASSTYGGHPPYEQYF

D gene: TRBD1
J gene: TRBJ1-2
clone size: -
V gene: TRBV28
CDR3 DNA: TGTGCCAGCAGTTTACGCGGGACAGGGTTGGGCTACACCTTC
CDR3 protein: CASSLRGTGLGYTF

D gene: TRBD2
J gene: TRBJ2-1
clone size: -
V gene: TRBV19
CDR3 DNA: TGTGCCAGTAGCCCGACTAGCGGGATATACAATGAGCAGTTCTTC
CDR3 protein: CASSPTSGIYNEQFF

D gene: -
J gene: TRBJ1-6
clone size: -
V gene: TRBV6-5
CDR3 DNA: TGTGCCAGCAAGGGCGGATATAATTCACCCCTCCACTTT
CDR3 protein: CASKGGYNSPLHF

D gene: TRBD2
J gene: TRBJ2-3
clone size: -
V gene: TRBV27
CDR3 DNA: TGTGCCAGCAGCTCCGGGACTACTAGCACAGATACGCAGTATTTT
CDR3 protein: CASSSGTTSTDTQYF

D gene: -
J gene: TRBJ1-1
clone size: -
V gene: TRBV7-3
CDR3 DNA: TGTGCCAGCAGCTTAACGGGAGGATCGGGCGCTGAAGCTTTCTTT
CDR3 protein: CASSLTGGSGAEAFF

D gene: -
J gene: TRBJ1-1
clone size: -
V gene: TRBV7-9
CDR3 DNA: TGTGCCAGCAGCTTAGCAGCTAGCTCTGAAGCTTTCTTT
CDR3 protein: CASSLAASSEAFF

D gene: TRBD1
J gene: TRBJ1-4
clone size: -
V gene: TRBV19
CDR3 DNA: TGTGCCAGTAGTGACGGGACAGGCTCAACTAATGAAAAACTGTTTTTT
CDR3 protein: CASSDGTGSTNEKLFF

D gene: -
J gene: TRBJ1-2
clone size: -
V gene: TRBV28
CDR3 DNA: TGTGCCAGCAGTCTCCAGAGGTATGGCTACACCTTC
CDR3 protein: CASSLQRYGYTF

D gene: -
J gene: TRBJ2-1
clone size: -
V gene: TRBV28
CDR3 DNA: TGTGCCAGCAGTGCGCTAGGGGTTTCGGCCGACAATGAGCAGTTCTTC
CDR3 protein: CASSALGVSADNEQFF

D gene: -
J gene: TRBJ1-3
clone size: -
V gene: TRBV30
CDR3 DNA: TGTGCCTGGAGTACTGACAGGCCGGGACACTCCCTGAGAAGCTCTGGAAACACCATATATTTT
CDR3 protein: CAWSTDRPGHSLRSSGNTIYF

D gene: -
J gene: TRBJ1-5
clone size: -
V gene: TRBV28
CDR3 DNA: TGTGCCAGCATGAATGATGGGTTTTCTGTGGGCAATCAGCCCCAGCATTTT
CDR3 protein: CASMNDGFSVGNQPQHF

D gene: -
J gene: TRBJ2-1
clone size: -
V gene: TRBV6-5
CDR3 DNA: TGTGCCAGCAGTTACGGGTCAGGTAGCTACAATGAGCAGTTCTTC
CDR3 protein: CASSYGSGSYNEQFF

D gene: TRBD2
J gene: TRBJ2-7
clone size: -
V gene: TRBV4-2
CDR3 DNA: TGTGCCAGCAGCCAAGGGACTAGCGGGAACTCCTACGAGCAGTACTTC
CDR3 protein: CASSQGTSGNSYEQYF

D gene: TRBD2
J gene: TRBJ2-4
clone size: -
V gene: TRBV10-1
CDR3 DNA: TGCGCCAGCAAAGGCTCTGGAGTTAGCGGGCTAAACATTCAGTACTTC
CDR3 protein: CASKGSGVSGLNIQYF

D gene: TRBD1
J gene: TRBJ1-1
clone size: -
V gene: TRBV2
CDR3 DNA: TGTGCCAGCAGTGACCGGGACAGGGGCCCTGAAGCTTTCTTT
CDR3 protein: CASSDRDRGPEAFF

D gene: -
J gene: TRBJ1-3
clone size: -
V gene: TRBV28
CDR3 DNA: TGTGCCAGCAGTTTAGACAAGACTGGAAACACCATATATTTT
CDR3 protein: CASSLDKTGNTIYF

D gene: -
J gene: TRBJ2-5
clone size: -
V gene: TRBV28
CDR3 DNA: TGTGCCAGCAGTTTGTTCCAAGAGACCCAGTACTTC
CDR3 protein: CASSLFQETQYF

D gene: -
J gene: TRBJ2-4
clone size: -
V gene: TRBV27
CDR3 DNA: TGTGCCAGCAGTTTGGGGAACAAAAACATTCAGTACTTC
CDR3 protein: CASSLGNKNIQYF

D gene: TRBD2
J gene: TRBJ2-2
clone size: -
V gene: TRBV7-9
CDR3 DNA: TGTGCCAGCTTCGGACTAGCGGGACTCACCGGGGAGCTGTTTTTT
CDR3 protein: CASFGLAGLTGELFF

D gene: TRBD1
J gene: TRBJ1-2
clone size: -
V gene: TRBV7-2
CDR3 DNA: TGTGCCAGCAGCTTGGAGGGCTGGCAACAGGGGAATCCCTATGGCTACACCTTC
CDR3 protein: CASSLEGWQQGNPYGYTF

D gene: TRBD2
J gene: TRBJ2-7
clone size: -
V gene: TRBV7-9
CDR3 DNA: TGTGCCAGCAGCCCTCTAGCGGGAGCACCCTACGAGCAGTACTTC
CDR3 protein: CASSPLAGAPYEQYF

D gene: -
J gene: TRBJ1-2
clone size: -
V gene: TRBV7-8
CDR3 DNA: TGTGCCAGCAGCCCCAGCCGCGGTAGCCTCTATGGCTACACCTTC
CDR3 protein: CASSPSRGSLYGYTF

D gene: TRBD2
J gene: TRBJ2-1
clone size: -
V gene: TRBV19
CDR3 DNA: TGTGCCAGTAGTATAGACCGGACTAGTTCCTACAATGAGCAGTTCTTC
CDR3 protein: CASSIDRTSSYNEQFF

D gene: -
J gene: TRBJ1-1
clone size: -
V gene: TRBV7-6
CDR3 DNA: TGTGCCAGCAGCTCGCCCACTGAAGCTTTCTTT
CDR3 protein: CASSSPTEAFF

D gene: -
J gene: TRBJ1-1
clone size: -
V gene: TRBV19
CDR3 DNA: TGTGCCAGTAGTCCGGGGCCCACTGAAGCTTTCTTT
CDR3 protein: CASSPGPTEAFF

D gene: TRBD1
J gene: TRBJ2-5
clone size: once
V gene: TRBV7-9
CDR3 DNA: TGTGCCAGCAGCTCAACAGGGGGCCAAGAGACCCAGTACTTC
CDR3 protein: CASSSTGGQETQYF

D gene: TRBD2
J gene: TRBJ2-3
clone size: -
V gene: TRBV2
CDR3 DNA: TGTGCCATAAGCATAGCGGGAGGCCACACAGATACGCAGTATTTT
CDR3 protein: CAISIAGGHTDTQYF

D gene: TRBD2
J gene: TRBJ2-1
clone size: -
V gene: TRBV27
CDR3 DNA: TGTGCCAGCAGTGACGGGACTAGCGGGAGGAATGAGCAGTTCTTC
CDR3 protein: CASSDGTSGRNEQFF

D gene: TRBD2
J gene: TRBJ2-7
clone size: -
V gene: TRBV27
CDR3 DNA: TGTGCCAGCAGCCCTAGCGGGAGCTCCTACGAGCAGTACTTC
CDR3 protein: CASSPSGSSYEQYF

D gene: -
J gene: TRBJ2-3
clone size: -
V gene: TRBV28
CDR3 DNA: TGTGCCAGCAGTCTTACAGACACAGATACGCAGTATTTT
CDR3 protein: CASSLTDTDTQYF

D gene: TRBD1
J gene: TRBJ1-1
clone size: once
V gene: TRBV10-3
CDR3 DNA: TGTGCCATCACCGACCCGGCAGGGGGAAACACTGAAGCTTTCTTT
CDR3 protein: CAITDPAGGNTEAFF

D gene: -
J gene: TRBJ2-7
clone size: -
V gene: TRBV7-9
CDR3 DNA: TGTGCCAGCAGCTCGCTAGCGCCCGACGACTACGAGCAGTACTTC
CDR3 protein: CASSSLAPDDYEQYF

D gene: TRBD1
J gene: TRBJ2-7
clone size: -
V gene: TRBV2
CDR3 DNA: TGTGCCAGCAGTTCGACAGGGAAGCCCTACGAGCAGTACTTC
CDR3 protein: CASSSTGKPYEQYF

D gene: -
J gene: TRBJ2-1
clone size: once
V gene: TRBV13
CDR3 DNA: TGTGCCAGCAGCTTAGGAGTTAACAATGAGCAGTTCTTC
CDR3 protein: CASSLGVNNEQFF

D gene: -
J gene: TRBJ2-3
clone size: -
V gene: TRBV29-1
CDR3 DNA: TGCAGCGTTGGTGAGGTTTCAGATACGCAGTATTTT
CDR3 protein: CSVGEVSDTQYF

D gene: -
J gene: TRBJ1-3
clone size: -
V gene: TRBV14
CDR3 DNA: TGTGCCAGCAGCCATCGGGGTAGCTCTGGAAACACCATATATTTT
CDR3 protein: CASSHRGSSGNTIYF

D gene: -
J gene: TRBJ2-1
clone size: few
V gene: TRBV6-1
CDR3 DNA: TGTGCCAGCAGTGGGGTAGCTCGTTATGAGCAGTTCTTC
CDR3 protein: CASSGVARYEQFF

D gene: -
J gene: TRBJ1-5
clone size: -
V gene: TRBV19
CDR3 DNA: TGTGCCACCAGGGCTATTCAGGTGAGCAATCAGCCCCAGCATTTT
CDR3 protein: CATRAIQVSNQPQHF

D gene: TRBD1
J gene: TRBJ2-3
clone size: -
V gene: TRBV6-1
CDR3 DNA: TGTGCCAGCAGTGAAGCGGACAGGCGCACAGATACGCAGTATTTT
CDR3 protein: CASSEADRRTDTQYF

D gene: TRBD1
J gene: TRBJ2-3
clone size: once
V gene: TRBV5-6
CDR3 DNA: TGTGCCAGCAGCCTCGGACAGGTTAGCACAGATACGCAGTATTTT
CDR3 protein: CASSLGQVSTDTQYF

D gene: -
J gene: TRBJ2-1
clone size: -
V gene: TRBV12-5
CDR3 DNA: TGTGCTAGTGTCGCGGCCCCATACAATGAGCAGTTCTTC
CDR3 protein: CASVAAPYNEQFF

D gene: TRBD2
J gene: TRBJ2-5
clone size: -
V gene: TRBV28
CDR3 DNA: TGTGCCAGCAGTGTAGTAATCGGGAGGGAGGGACCAGAGACCCAGTACTTC
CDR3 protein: CASSVVIGREGPETQYF

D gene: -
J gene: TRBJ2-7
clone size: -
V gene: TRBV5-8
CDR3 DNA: TGTGCCAGCAAGGGGAGCGGTTACGAGCAGTACTTC
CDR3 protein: CASKGSGYEQYF

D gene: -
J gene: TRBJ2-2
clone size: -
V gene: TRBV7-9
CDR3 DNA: TGTGCCAGCAGCTTTCGGGGGTTAGCGAACACCGGGGAGCTGTTTTTT
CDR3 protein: CASSFRGLANTGELFF

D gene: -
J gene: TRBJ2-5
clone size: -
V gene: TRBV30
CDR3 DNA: TGTGCCTGGAGTGTTTGGGTAGGGCAAGAGACCCAGTACTTC
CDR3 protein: CAWSVWVGQETQYF

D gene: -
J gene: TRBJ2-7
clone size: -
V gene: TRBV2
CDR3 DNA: TGTGCCAGCACCGAATGGGGCTACGAGCAGTACTTC
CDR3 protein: CASTEWGYEQYF

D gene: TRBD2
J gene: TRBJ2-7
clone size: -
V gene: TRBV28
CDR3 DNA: TGTGCCAGCACATTAGCGGGAGGAGTGTACGAGCAGTACTTC
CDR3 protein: CASTLAGGVYEQYF

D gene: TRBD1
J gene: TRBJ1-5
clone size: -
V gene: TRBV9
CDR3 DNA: TGTGCCAGCAGCCCCTCCGGGACAGGGGTCCAGCCCCAGCATTTT
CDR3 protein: CASSPSGTGVQPQHF

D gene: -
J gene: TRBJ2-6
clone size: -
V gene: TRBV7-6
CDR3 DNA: TGTGCCAGCAGCTTAGGGAGCTCTGGGGCCAACGTCCTGACTTTC
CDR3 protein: CASSLGSSGANVLTF